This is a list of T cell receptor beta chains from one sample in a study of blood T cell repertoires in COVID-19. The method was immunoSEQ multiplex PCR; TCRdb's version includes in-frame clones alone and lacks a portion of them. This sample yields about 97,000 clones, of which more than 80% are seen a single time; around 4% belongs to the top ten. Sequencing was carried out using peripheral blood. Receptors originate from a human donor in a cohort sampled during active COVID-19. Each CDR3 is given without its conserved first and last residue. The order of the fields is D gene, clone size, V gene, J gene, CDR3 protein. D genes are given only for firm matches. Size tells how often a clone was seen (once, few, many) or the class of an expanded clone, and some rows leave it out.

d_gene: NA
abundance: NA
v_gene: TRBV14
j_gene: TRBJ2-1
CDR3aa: ASSQDRRWEQF

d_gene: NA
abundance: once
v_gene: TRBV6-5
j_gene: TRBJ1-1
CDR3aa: ASSYSFQGTEAF

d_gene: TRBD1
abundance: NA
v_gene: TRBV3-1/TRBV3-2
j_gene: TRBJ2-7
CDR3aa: ASSYPGQGVYEQY

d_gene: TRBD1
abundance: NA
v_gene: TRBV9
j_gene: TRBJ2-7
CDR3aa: ASSSRDRGLHEQY

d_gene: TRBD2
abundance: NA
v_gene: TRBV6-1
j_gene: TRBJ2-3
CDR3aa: ASSDSGVGDTQY

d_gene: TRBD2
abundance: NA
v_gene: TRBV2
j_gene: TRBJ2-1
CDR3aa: ASRPPSGGAYEQF

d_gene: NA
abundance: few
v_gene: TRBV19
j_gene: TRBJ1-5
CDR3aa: ASSIDSSNQPQH

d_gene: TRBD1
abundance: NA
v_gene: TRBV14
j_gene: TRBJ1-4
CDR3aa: ASSPGTGGRTNEKLF

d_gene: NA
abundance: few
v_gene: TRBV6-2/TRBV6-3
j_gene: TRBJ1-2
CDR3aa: ASSPRAPGGGLDYGYT

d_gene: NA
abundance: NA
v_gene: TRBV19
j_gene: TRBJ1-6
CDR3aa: ATNMDGSSYNSPLH

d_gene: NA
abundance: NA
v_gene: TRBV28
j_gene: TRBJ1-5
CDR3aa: ASRQTSHSNQPQH

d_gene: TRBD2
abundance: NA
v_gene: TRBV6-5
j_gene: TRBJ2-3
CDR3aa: ASSYSSSGYTDTQY

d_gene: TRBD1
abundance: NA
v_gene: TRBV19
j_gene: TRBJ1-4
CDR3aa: ASSIGDRGLFNEKLF

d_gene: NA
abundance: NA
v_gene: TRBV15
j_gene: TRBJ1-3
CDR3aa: ATSRDLRDSGNTIY

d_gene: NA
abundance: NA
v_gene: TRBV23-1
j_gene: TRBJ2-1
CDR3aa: ASSPCTGYDDEQF

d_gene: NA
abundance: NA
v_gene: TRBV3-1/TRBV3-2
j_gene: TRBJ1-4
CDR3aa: ASSPWPDSATNEKLF

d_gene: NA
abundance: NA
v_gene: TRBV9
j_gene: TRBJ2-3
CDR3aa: ASSVRGDGTDTQY

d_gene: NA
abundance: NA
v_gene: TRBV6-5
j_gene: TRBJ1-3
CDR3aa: ASSYTTGSSGNTIY

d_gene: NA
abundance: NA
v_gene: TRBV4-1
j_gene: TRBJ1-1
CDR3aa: ASSQDIPRRREGRGTEAF

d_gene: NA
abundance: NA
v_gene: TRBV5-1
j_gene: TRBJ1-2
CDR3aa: ASSNPTDYGYT

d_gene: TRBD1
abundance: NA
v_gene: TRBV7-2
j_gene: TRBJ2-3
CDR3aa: ASSIRITGDSSTDTQY

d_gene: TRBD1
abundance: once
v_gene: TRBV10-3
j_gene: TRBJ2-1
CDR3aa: AINTGTGYYNEQF

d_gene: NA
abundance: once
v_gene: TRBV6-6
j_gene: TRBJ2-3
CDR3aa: ASRKGDWANTDTQY

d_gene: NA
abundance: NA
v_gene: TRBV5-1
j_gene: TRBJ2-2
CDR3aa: ASSLERPGTGELF

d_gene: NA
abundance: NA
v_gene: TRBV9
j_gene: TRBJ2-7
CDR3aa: ATVDSSYEQY

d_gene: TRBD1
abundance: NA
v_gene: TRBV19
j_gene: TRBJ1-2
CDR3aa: ASSPDRASGYT

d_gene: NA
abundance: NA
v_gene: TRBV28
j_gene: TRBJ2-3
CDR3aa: ASSFGRGDTQY

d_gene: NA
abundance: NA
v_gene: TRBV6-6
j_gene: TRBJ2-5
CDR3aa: ASTKGGFETQY

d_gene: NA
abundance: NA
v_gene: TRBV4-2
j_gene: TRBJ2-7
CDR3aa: ASSQGGAALEDEQY

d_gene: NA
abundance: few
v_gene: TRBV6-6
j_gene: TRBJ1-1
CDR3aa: ASSSRGQFANTEAF

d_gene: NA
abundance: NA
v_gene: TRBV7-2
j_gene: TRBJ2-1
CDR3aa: ASSLAGVNEQF

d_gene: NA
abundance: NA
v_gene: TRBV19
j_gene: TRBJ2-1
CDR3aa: ASSIIGLYNEQF

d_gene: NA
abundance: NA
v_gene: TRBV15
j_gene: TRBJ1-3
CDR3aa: ATSRDLNTIY

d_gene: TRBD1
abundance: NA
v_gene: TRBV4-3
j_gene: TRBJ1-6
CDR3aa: ASSQGAQGSNSPLH

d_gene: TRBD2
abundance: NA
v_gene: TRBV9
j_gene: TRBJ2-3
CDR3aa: ASSPDPLTSGAPDTQY

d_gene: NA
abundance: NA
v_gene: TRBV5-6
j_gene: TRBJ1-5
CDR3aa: ASSAHRGRQPQH

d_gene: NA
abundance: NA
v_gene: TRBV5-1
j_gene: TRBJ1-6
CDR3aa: ASSLADNSPLH

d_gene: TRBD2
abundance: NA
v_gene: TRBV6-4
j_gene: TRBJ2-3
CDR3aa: ASSDSAGGFTDTQY

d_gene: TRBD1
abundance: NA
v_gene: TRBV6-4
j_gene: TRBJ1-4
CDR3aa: ASSDSGTGGKLF

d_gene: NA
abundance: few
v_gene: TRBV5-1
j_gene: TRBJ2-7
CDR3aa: ASSLDLVTYEQY

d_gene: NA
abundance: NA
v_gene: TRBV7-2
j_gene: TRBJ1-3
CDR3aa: ASSRGSLSSGNTIY

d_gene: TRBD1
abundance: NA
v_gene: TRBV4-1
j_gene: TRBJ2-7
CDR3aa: ASSLQGQGGIYEQY

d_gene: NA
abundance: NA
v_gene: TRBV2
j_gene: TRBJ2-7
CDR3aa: ASSVGAEPSYEQY

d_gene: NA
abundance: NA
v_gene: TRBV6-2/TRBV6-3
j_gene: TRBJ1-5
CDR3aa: ASSPRSVNQPQH

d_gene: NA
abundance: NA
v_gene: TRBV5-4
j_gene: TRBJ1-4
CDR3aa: ASSFGSTRGEKLF

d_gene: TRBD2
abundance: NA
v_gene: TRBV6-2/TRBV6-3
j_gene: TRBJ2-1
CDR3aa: ASSQLAGGHNEQF

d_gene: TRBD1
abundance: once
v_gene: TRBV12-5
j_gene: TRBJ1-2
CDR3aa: ASGLDQDRGDGYT

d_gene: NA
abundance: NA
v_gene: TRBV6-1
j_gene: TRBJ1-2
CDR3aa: ASSEGDTYYGYT

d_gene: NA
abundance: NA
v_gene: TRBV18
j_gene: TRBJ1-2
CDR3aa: ASSPLGDYQGGYT

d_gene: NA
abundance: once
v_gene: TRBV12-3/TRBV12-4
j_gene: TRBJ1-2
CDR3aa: ASSWGVYGYT

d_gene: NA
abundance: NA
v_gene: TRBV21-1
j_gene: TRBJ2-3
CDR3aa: ASTPNPTDTQY

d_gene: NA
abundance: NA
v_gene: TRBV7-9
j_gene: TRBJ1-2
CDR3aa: ASSSLEYGYT

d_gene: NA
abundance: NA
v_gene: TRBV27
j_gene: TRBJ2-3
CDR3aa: ASSSQINPDTQY

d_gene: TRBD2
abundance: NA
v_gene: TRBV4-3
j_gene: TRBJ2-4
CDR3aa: ASSLDGLAWNIQY

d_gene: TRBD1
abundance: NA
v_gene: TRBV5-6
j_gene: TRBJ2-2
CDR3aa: ASSSLDRAQTGELF

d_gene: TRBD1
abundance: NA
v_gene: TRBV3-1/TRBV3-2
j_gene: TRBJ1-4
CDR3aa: ASSLNGQGENEKLF

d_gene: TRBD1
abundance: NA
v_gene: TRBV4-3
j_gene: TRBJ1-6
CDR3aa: ASSPGQYNSPLH

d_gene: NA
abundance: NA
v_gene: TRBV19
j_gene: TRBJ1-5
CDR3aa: ASSPQQGNQPQH

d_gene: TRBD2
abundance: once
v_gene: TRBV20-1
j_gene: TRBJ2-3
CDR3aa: SASTSGGATDTQY